Shown below are 16 T cell receptor beta chains from a single sample sequenced in a study of T cell repertoires in cytomegalovirus infection. These receptors' antigens are unknown. TCRdb itself ran the reads through MiXCR, one entry per CDR3 protein. The data show approximately 1,000,000 distinct CDR3 sequences, around 32% seen once. The sequencing used cultured CD8+ T cells from PBMCs, collected from culture after CMV antigen stimulation. These receptors originate from a human donor in good health (CMV status not recorded). Some clones in this sample may be carry-over from other donors' samples.

The rearrangement links TRBV11-2 to TRBJ2-5, with D tentatively TRBD1 (5 bases). From germline, CDR1 is SGHAT and CDR2 FQNNGV. V was pared by 1 base and J by 1 base, with 16 bases between. This CDR3 has 17 residues. The CDR3 region has the DNA TGTGCCAGCAGCTTAGTAGCCTTCTACGACAGCCAAGAGACCCAGTACTTC. It yields the protein CASSLVAFYDSQETQYF.

The gene calls are TRBV4-1 and TRBJ2-5, with 11 bases that match TRBD2. This CDR3 is 18 amino acids long. Trimming cost V 1 base and J 3 bases; bases outside gene matches: 10. Germline lookup yields CDR1 MGHRA and CDR2 YSYEKL. CDR3 in amino acids: CASSQVAKTSGKKETQYF. As DNA, the CDR3 is TGCGCCAGCAGCCAAGTGGCGAAGACTAGCGGGAAAAAAGAGACCCAGTACTTC.

The sample holds many counts of this clonotype. V and J are TRBV18 and TRBJ1-1; D is unresolved. Germline V lookup: CDR1 KGHSH, CDR2 LQKENI. CDR3 size: 13 residues. V lost 8 bases, J lost 3 bases, and 13 bases lay in between. CDR3 sequence (DNA): TGTGCCAGCAGCCCCGGACCGTACACTGAAGCTTTCTTT. The encoded protein is CASSPGPYTEAFF.

The CDR3 sequence: CASSIEGLAGPPNTGELFF. DNA of the CDR3: TGTGCCAGTAGTATAGAAGGTCTAGCGGGGCCCCCGAACACCGGGGAGCTGTTTTTT. The chain is built from TRBV19 and TRBJ2-2; 9 nucleotides match TRBD2. Germline V lookup: CDR1 LNHDA, CDR2 SQIVND (reference sequence). The trim removed 0 bases at V and 0 bases at J, leaving 8 bases unmatched. The CDR3 is 19 residues long.

The table lists this clonotype with a few counts. V and J are TRBV27 and TRBJ2-3, with D uncertain. The germline gives CDR1 MNHEY, CDR2 SMNVEV (reference sequence). V lost 4 bases and J 0 bases, leaving 14 bases between the germline ends. The CDR3 totals 16 residues. CDR3 residues: CASSSRKYRSTDTQYF. The CDR3 DNA follows: TGTGCCAGCAGTTCCCGGAAGTACCGTAGCACAGATACGCAGTATTTT.

A few counts support this clonotype. The chain uses TRBV27 and TRBJ2-1; 7 bases are shared with TRBD2. The germline gives CDR1 MNHEY, CDR2 SMNVEV (reference sequence). The trim removed 5 bases at V and 9 bases at J, leaving 7 bases unmatched. The CDR3 loop spans 13 amino acids. CDR3 DNA sequence: TGTGCCAGCAGTCGCCCCCCGGGGGGTGAGCAGTTCTTC. Translated, it gives CASSRPPGGEQFF.

This clonotype was detected only a few times. The chain joins TRBV6-8 to TRBJ1-1; possibly TRBD1 for D (6 bases). V lost 6 bases to trimming and J lost 2 bases, with 16 bases between them. CDR1 and CDR2 (germline): MNHGY, SAAAGT. The CDR3 contains 15 residues. CDR3 sequence: CASSITPGDNTEAFF. The CDR3 bases are TGTGCCAGCAGCATCACTCCAGGGGACAACACTGAAGCTTTCTTT.

The chain uses TRBV27 and TRBJ2-2, with no clear D. Trimming stripped 0 bases from V and 3 bases from J, with 5 bases between. Germline V gene sequence: CDR1 MNHEY, CDR2 SMNVEV (reference sequence). The CDR3 consists of 14 residues. This CDR3 is CASSLSIYTGELFF. CDR3 DNA sequence: TGTGCCAGCAGTTTATCGATATACACCGGGGAGCTGTTTTTT.

This clonotype has just a few counts. The chain recombines TRBV15 with TRBJ1-5; D is undetermined. The V and J ends lost 0 bases and 3 bases respectively, with 6 bases between them. The CDR3 is 14 residues long. Per germline, CDR1 LNHNV and CDR2 YYDKDF (reference sequence). CDR3 region: CATSREGSNQPQHF. For the CDR3, the DNA is TGTGCCACCAGCAGAGAAGGGTCCAATCAGCCCCAGCATTTT.

In its sample, this clonotype was seen a few times. The rearrangement uses TRBV14 and TRBJ1-2, with D uncertain. Germline loops: CDR1 SGHDN, CDR2 FVKESK. The CDR3 totals 12 residues. The germline V and J ends were trimmed by 1 base and 7 bases, with 7 bases remaining between them. The CDR3 DNA reads as TGTGCCAGCAGCCAAGTAGGGTTTGGCTACACCTTC. Its protein is CASSQVGFGYTF.

V and J are TRBV6-2 or TRBV6-3 and TRBJ2-2; possibly TRBD1 for D (6 bases). The CDR3 has 18 residues. Trimming pared 2 bases from V and 6 bases from J, leaving 22 bases between. The germline gives CDR1 MNHEY, CDR2 SVGEGT. This chain's CDR3 is CASSYIGSVARGSGELFF. The CDR3 DNA sequence: TGTGCCAGCAGTTACATAGGTTCCGTCGCCAGGGGATCCGGGGAGCTGTTTTTT.

This clonotype has a handful of counts. This sequence joins TRBV19 and TRBJ1-2; no clear D. Germline lookup yields CDR1 LNHDA and CDR2 SQIVND (reference sequence). This CDR3 has 13 amino acids. V was pared by 4 bases and J by 3 bases, with 9 bases between. As DNA, the CDR3 is TGTGCCAGTAGTACTAAAGGTTACTATGGCTACACCTTC. Encoded protein: CASSTKGYYGYTF.

A remark on this clonotype: At one of its ends the junction is not consistent with the germline gene, which may arise from a read error. The CDR3, as DNA: TGTGCCAGCAGCTCCTACTCCGGGACTAGCTCCAACAATGAGCAGTTCTTC. Translating gives CASSSYSGTSSNNEQFF. This chain uses TRBV11-3 with TRBJ2-1; 9 nucleotides line up with TRBD2. The CDR3 extends over 17 amino acids. Germline-derived CDR1 and CDR2 are SGHNT and YENEEA.

In DNA, the CDR3 is TGTGCCAGCTCCAAATCGGGGGAGCAGTACGTC. This encodes CASSKSGEQYV. V gene TRBV6-2 or TRBV6-3 combines with J gene TRBJ2-7; D is possibly TRBD2 (5 bases). This CDR3 is 11 amino acids long. With 8 bases removed from V and 7 bases from J, the gap between germline ends came to 12 bases. From germline, CDR1 is MNHEY and CDR2 SVGEGT.

On this clonotype itself: A much bigger clone sits one base away, suggesting this may be a read error. CDR3 loop: CASSLGGTYEPYV. CDR3 coding DNA: TGTGCCAGCAGCTTAGGAGGGACTTACGAGCCGTACGTC. The rearrangement uses TRBV7-9 and TRBJ2-7; TRBD2 is a possible D gene (6 bases). Germline CDR1 is SEHNR and CDR2 is FQNEAQ (reference sequence). The CDR3 loop spans 13 amino acids.

The chain joins TRBV7-9 to TRBJ1-2; a possible D gene is TRBD1 (6 bases). The CDR3 has 15 amino acids. The V end lost 5 bases, the J end lost 2 bases, and 15 bases lay between the germline ends. Germline V lookup: CDR1 SEHNR, CDR2 FQNEAQ (reference sequence). Here the CDR3 DNA reads TGTGCCAGCAGCGACCGGGGGGGCGAAAACTATGGCTACACCTTC. Amino acid sequence: CASSDRGGENYGYTF.